Listed here are 22 T cell receptor beta chains from one sample, sequenced in a study of human T cells and chemical hapten exposure. TCRdb independently ran MiXCR on the RACE reads; one entry per CDR3 protein. The table shows 350,000 to 400,000 distinct CDR3 sequences, with nearly 6.5% occurring only once. The time point here: patch test 2, 6 weeks after DPC sensitization. Specified treatment: therapeutic diphenylcyclopropenone sensitization with weekly scalp DPC. The source was whole blood, collected in connection with sensitization to the hapten diphenylcyclopropenone (DPC). Receptor source: a woman aged 18-35 years with alopecia areata. Some clones in this sample may be carry-over from other donors' samples.

This clonotype was counted at least ten times. V usage is TRBV19 and J usage is TRBJ1-5; D may be TRBD1 (5 bases). V dropped 6 bases and J dropped 5 bases, with 14 bases sitting between them. This CDR3 comprises 14 residues. Germline V gene lookup returns CDR1 LNHDA and CDR2 SQIVND (reference sequence). The CDR3 region is CASRSGQDYQPQHF. The CDR3 DNA follows: TGTGCCAGTAGATCAGGGCAAGATTATCAGCCCCAGCATTTT.

The rearrangement links TRBV4-3 to TRBJ2-7; D may be TRBD1 (6 bases). Germline V gene data show CDR1 as LGHNA and CDR2 as YSLEER. This CDR3 is 14 amino acids long. Trimming left V 5 bases short and J 4 bases short, with 15 bases between. The CDR3 coding sequence is TGCGCCAGCAGCTCACAGACAGGCGGTTACGAGCAGTACTTC. Its protein is CASSSQTGGYEQYF.

This clonotype occurred many times. The rearrangement uses TRBV7-2 and TRBJ2-2; 10 positions match TRBD1. The V gene's germline CDR1 is SGHTA and CDR2 FQGNSA. The trim removed 6 bases at V and 6 bases at J, leaving 13 bases unmatched. The CDR3 has 17 residues. The CDR3 here is CASRSFARDRGPGELFF. The CDR3 region has the DNA TGTGCCAGCAGGAGCTTTGCTAGGGACAGGGGTCCCGGGGAGCTGTTTTTT.

This clonotype was seen ten or more times. This chain links TRBV27 with TRBJ2-3, with D hard to call. Trimming took 7 bases from V and 1 from J, leaving 9 bases between them. CDR1 MNHEY and CDR2 SMNVEV come from the germline V gene (reference sequence). The CDR3 has 13 residues. The CDR3 DNA is TGTGCCAGCACGCAGACCCGCACAGATACGCAGTATTTT. It is translated as CASTQTRTDTQYF.

The chain uses TRBV20-1 and TRBJ2-7, with D possibly TRBD1 on 6 matching bases. CDR1 is DFQATT, CDR2 SNEGSKA, per germline (reference sequence). The CDR3 length is 12 residues. V shed 3 bases and J shed 0 bases, with 6 bases lying between them. The DNA for the CDR3 is TGCAGTGCTAGGGACAGCTCCTACGAGCAGTACTTC. It specifies CSARDSSYEQYF.

This clonotype was recorded many times. V usage is TRBV2 and J usage is TRBJ2-7; D is possibly TRBD1 or TRBD2 (5 bases each). V lost 0 bases to trimming and J lost 5 bases, with 17 bases between them. In germline, CDR1 is SNHLY, CDR2 FYNNEI. The CDR3 runs 16 residues. The CDR3 region has the DNA TGTGCCAGCAGTGAAGCTCTGGGACCCCCTCGGAACGAGCAGTACTTC. It specifies CASSEALGPPRNEQYF.

This clonotype occurred many times. J is TRBJ2-3 and V is TRBV6-2 or TRBV6-3, with unresolved D. V was cut by 4 bases and J by 9 bases, with 8 bases left in between. Germline V gives CDR1 MNHEY, CDR2 SVGEGT. The CDR3 is 11 amino acids. CDR3 in amino acids: CASSLDRTQYF. The CDR3 nucleotides are TGTGCCAGCAGTTTAGACCGAACGCAGTATTTT.

This clonotype was detected only a few times. The rearrangement uses TRBV5-1 and TRBJ2-1, with 11 bases lining up with TRBD2. The junction had 8 bases not matched to a gene; V was cut back by 5 bases and J by 4 bases. The CDR3 spans 16 residues. Per the germline V gene, CDR1 is SGHRS and CDR2 is YFSETQ. The CDR3 coding sequence is TGCGCCAGCAGGACTAGCGGGGTGATAAGGTACAATGAGCAGTTCTTC. Protein product: CASRTSGVIRYNEQFF.

This chain uses TRBV6-6 with TRBJ2-1; 8 nucleotides match TRBD1. The J segment lost 9 bases and the V segment lost 7 bases, leaving 5 bases of the junction unmatched. This CDR3 contains 12 residues. The germline V gene encodes CDR1 MNHNY and CDR2 SVGAGI (reference sequence). The CDR3 DNA reads as TGTGCCAGCACCAAGACAGGGGCTGAGCAGTTCTTC. The encoded protein is CASTKTGAEQFF.

The V and J genes are TRBV6-2 or TRBV6-3 and TRBJ2-3, with a tentative D call TRBD2 (6 bases). Germline values: CDR1 MNHEY, CDR2 SVGEGT. Trimming stripped 5 bases from V and 11 bases from J, with 23 bases between. The CDR3 has 15 residues. CDR3 in amino acids: CASSTTPVSLRGQYF. CDR3 coding DNA: TGTGCCAGCAGTACAACACCCGTTTCCTTGCGGGGGCAGTATTTT.

The chain couples TRBV28 to TRBJ2-1, with 8 bases that match TRBD2. Germline-derived CDR1 and CDR2 are MDHEN and SYDVKM. Losses at the gene ends were 4 bases for V and 4 bases for J; bases not matched to a gene: 12. This CDR3 spans 17 amino acids. CDR3 bases: TGTGCCAGCAGTTCGGAACGAGCGGGGGACCAATACAATGAGCAGTTCTTC. It translates to CASSSERAGDQYNEQFF. Full variable domain (outside the CDR3, taken from reference TRBV28 and TRBJ2-1): DVKVTQSSRYLVKRTGEKVFLECVQDMDHENMFWYRQDPGLGLRLIYFSYDVKMKEKGDIPEGYSVSREKKERFSLILESASTNQTSMYLCASSSERAGDQYNEQFFGPGTRLTVL.

This clonotype occurred a few times. The rearrangement links TRBV29-1 to TRBJ1-2; the D gene is possibly TRBD1 (6 bases). This CDR3 region has 15 residues. Between the trimmed V and J ends, which lost 6 bases and 0 bases, there was a span of 17 bases. Germline loops: CDR1 SQVTM, CDR2 ANQGSEA. CDR3 loop: CSVGGGALPNYGYTF. CDR3 sequence (DNA): TGCAGCGTGGGAGGGGGGGCACTCCCTAACTATGGCTACACCTTC.

This clonotype was recorded at least ten times. The chain combines TRBV12-3 or TRBV12-4 with TRBJ1-1; TRBD1 matches at 8 bases. The CDR3 runs 15 residues. J gave up 5 bases and V 5 bases, and 10 bases lay outside the gene matches. The CDR3 nucleotides are TGTGCCAGCAGTGATCCCAGGGGGCAAGGAACTGAAGCTTTCTTT. This gives the protein CASSDPRGQGTEAFF.

The sample holds a few counts of this clonotype. The chain joins TRBV11-3 to TRBJ2-3, with 11 bases matching TRBD1. Germline trimming cut 5 bases from V and 4 bases from J; bases unmatched to any gene: 8. The germline gives CDR1 SGHNT, CDR2 YENEEA. There are 16 residues in the CDR3. The CDR3 DNA follows: TGTGCCAGCAGCGGACAGGGGGCGGGTGGCGCAGATACGCAGTATTTT. It specifies CASSGQGAGGADTQYF.

Here the CDR3 DNA reads TGTGCCAGCAGCTTAGCGCTTACAGGGGAGGACTATGGCTACACCTTC. It is translated as CASSLALTGEDYGYTF. The chain carries TRBV7-9 and TRBJ1-2, with 7 nucleotides matching TRBD1. This CDR3 has 16 residues. V gave up 0 bases and J gave up 3 bases; unmatched junction bases: 7. Germline CDR1 SEHNR, CDR2 FQNEAQ (reference sequence).

Many counts were recorded for this clonotype. CDR3 sequence (DNA): TGCGCCAGCAGCCAAAACAAGGGCCGAAATTCAGTTTTCGGGCCCCTCCACTTT. Its protein is CASSQNKGRNSVFGPLHF. V usage is TRBV4-1 and J usage is TRBJ1-6; no firm D call. Trimming pared 2 bases from V and 13 bases from J, leaving 27 bases between. The CDR3 has 18 residues. The germline CDR1 and CDR2 sequences are MGHRA and YSYEKL.

This clonotype was picked up a small number of times. The chain combines TRBV11-3 with TRBJ2-6; a weak D match, TRBD2 (5 bases). Germline-derived CDR1 and CDR2 are SGHNT and YENEEA. The CDR3 is 14 amino acids. Trimming took off 8 bases at V and 4 bases at J, with 12 bases between the two ends. Here the CDR3 reads CASSPPGGANVLTF. The CDR3 DNA follows: TGTGCCAGCTCACCCCCGGGGGGGGCCAACGTCCTGACTTTC.

The rearrangement joins TRBV27 to TRBJ2-5; tentatively, D is TRBD1 (5 bases). V was clipped by 2 bases and J by 2 bases, with 15 bases between them. The V gene's germline CDR1 is MNHEY and CDR2 SMNVEV (reference sequence). This CDR3 is built from 16 residues. The chain's CDR3 is CASSLTSMAGQETQYF. The CDR3 nucleotides read TGTGCCAGCAGTTTAACATCGATGGCAGGGCAAGAGACCCAGTACTTC.

This clonotype came up a few times. The chain couples TRBV7-2 to TRBJ2-1, with TRBD2 as a possible D gene (5 bases). CDR1 SGHTA and CDR2 FQGNSA come from the germline V gene. The CDR3 totals 15 residues. V was clipped by 3 bases and J by 0 bases, with 9 bases between them. This chain's CDR3 is CASSFDTSSYNEQFF. The CDR3 bases are TGTGCCAGCAGCTTCGACACTAGCTCCTACAATGAGCAGTTCTTC.

This sequence joins TRBV6-2 or TRBV6-3 and TRBJ2-3; TRBD1 agrees at 7 bases. The CDR3 extends over 14 amino acids. Per the germline V gene, CDR1 is MNHEY and CDR2 is SVGEGT. V lost 9 bases, J lost 2 bases, and 8 bases stayed unmatched. CDR3 sequence (DNA): TGTGCCAGTACCTCGGGACAGTTCACAGATACGCAGTATTTT. Its translation is CASTSGQFTDTQYF.

In its sample, this clonotype was seen many times. The rearrangement joins TRBV7-9 to TRBJ1-1; D unresolved. The length of the CDR3 is 14 residues. Germline CDR1 and CDR2: SEHNR and FQNEAQ (reference sequence). Trimming removed 1 base from V and 1 base from J, with 7 bases in between. The CDR3 protein is CASSLDGKNTEAFF. In nucleotides, the CDR3 is TGTGCCAGCAGCTTAGATGGGAAGAACACTGAAGCTTTCTTT.

The V and J genes are TRBV28 and TRBJ1-3, with TRBD1 identical over 7 bases. V lost 2 bases to trimming and J lost 4 bases; unmatched junction nucleotides: 5. Per the germline V gene, CDR1 is MDHEN and CDR2 is SYDVKM. This CDR3 region has 15 residues. CDR3 region: CASSLEVGQGNTIYF. CDR3 DNA sequence: TGTGCCAGCAGTTTAGAGGTGGGACAGGGAAACACCATATATTTT.